The 19 T cell receptor beta chains below were found in one sample sequenced in a study of OX40 agonist ivuxolimab in advanced cancers. Produced via immunoSEQ multiplex PCR; TCRdb's table is partial and in-frame only. The sample has about 73,000 clones; 86% are singletons. The input for sequencing was CD4+ or CD8+ T cells sorted from blood, taken in a trial of the OX40 agonist ivuxolimab. These receptors originate from an adult with an advanced solid tumor such as melanoma, head and neck, liver or kidney cancer.

CDR3 sequence: CASSASGSSNQPQHF. CDR3 coding DNA: TGTGCCAGCAGCGCATCAGGCTCCAGCAATCAGCCCCAGCATTTT. The J gene is TRBJ1-5, the V gene TRBV7-6; D is ambiguous. V lost 5 bases, J lost 1 base, and 12 bases lay in between. The germline gives CDR1 SGHVS, CDR2 FNYEAQ. The CDR3 has 15 residues.

The chain recombines TRBV6-5 with TRBJ2-7, with 8 bases fitting TRBD2. Germline V gene sequence: CDR1 MNHEY, CDR2 SVGAGI. Trimming removed 0 bases from V and 4 bases from J; junction bases left unmatched: 5. This CDR3 has 15 residues. CDR3 bases: TGTGCCAGCAGTTACTCGGCGGGAGGAGGTTACGAGCAGTACTTC. Translating it yields CASSYSAGGGYEQYF.

V usage is TRBV4-1 and J usage is TRBJ2-3, with 7 bases fitting TRBD2. V shed 2 bases and J 2 bases; nucleotides not matched to a gene: 7. The CDR3 runs 16 residues. Germline CDR1 and CDR2: MGHRA and YSYEKL. The CDR3 DNA sequence: TGCGCCAGCAGCCAAAGGAGCGGGACGGACACAGATACGCAGTATTTT. This gives the protein CASSQRSGTDTDTQYF.

This chain joins TRBV27 and TRBJ1-2, with D possibly TRBD1 on 6 matching bases. CDR1 and CDR2 from the germline V gene are MNHEY and SMNVEV (reference sequence). CDR3 size: 15 residues. With 5 bases removed from V and 3 bases from J, the gap between germline ends came to 16 bases. CDR3 residues: CASSLQTGIHYGYTF. The DNA for the CDR3 is TGTGCCAGCAGTCTCCAAACAGGGATACACTATGGCTACACCTTC.

The CDR3 reads CASRSLADTQYF. The DNA of the CDR3 is TGTGCCAGCCGTTCCTTAGCAGATACGCAGTATTTT. V is TRBV6-5 and J is TRBJ2-3; D uncertain. This CDR3 region has 12 residues. The V end lost 8 bases, the J end lost 4 bases, and 10 bases lay between the germline ends. CDR1 is MNHEY and CDR2 is SVGAGI in the germline V gene.

This chain uses TRBV5-5 with TRBJ2-7; 9 nucleotides agree with TRBD2. CDR1 and CDR2 (germline): SGHKS, YYEKEE (reference sequence). V dropped 0 bases and J dropped 0; count of bases not matched to a gene: 4. The CDR3 is 16 residues long. In DNA, the CDR3 is TGTGCCAGCAGCTTGGCTAGCGGGATTAGCTCCTACGAGCAGTACTTC. Translated: CASSLASGISSYEQYF.

The chain combines TRBV5-1 with TRBJ2-7, with a tentative D call TRBD2 (6 bases). There are 14 residues in the CDR3. Trimming shortened V by 2 bases and J by 2 bases, and 11 bases separated the two germline ends. Germline V gene data show CDR1 as SGHRS and CDR2 as YFSETQ. CDR3 nucleotide sequence: TGCGCCAGCAGCTTTGGTTCTAGCGCCTACGAGCAGTACTTC. It is translated as CASSFGSSAYEQYF.

This clone came up a few times. CDR3 DNA sequence: TGCAGCGTTGACAGGGGAACGGGCTATGGCTACACCTTC. This sequence encodes CSVDRGTGYGYTF. The V gene is TRBV29-1, the J gene TRBJ1-2; TRBD1 might be the D (6 bases). The CDR3 extends over 13 amino acids. Trimming shortened V by 3 bases and J by 4 bases, and 12 bases separated the two germline ends. Per germline, CDR1 SQVTM and CDR2 ANQGSEA.

V usage is TRBV11-1 and J usage is TRBJ2-7; D may be TRBD2 (5 bases). V dropped 1 base and J dropped 4 bases, with 14 bases sitting between them. The CDR3 runs 15 residues. Per the germline V gene, CDR1 is SGHAT and CDR2 is FQDESV (reference sequence). The CDR3 nucleotides are TGTGCCAGCAGCTTAGTGTCTAGAGGGATGTACGAGCAGTACTTC. This codes for CASSLVSRGMYEQYF.

This sequence joins TRBV9 and TRBJ2-7; no clear D. Trimming took 4 bases from V and 8 from J, leaving 10 bases between them. CDR1 and CDR2 from the germline V gene are SGDLS and YYNGEE. This CDR3 region has 11 residues. In nucleotides, the CDR3 is TGTGCCAGCAGCAACGGTCCACAGCAGTACTTC. Protein sequence: CASSNGPQQYF. The whole variable domain, remainder taken from reference TRBV9 and TRBJ2-7, is DSGVTQTPKHLITATGQRVTLRCSPRSGDLSVYWYQQSLDQGLQFLIQYYNGEERAKGNILERFSAQQFPDLHSELNLSSLELGDSALYFCASSNGPQQYFGPGTRLTVT.

Only one count was recorded for this clone. The chain uses TRBV4-1 and TRBJ2-3; 11 bases fit TRBD2. CDR1 is MGHRA and CDR2 is YSYEKL in the germline V gene. V shed 7 bases and J 6 bases; nucleotides not matched to a gene: 9. The CDR3 runs 15 residues. The CDR3 sequence is CASTSVIAGGDTQYF. The CDR3 DNA reads TGCGCCAGCACCTCCGTGATAGCGGGGGGGGATACGCAGTATTTT.

The V call is TRBV11-2, the J call TRBJ1-5; D remains ambiguous. V was trimmed by 4 bases and J by 3 bases, leaving 7 bases between them. The CDR3 spans 13 residues. Germline values: CDR1 SGHAT, CDR2 FQNNGV. The CDR3 protein is CASSSGFNQPQHF. The CDR3 region has the DNA TGTGCCAGCAGCTCGGGCTTCAATCAGCCCCAGCATTTT.

The gene calls are TRBV28 and TRBJ2-7; either TRBD1 or TRBD2 may supply D (6 bases each). V was clipped by 11 bases and J by 2 bases, with 25 bases between them. Germline CDR1 and CDR2: MDHEN and SYDVKM. This CDR3 is 16 amino acids long. This chain's CDR3 is CAHRLGGAGLAYEQYF. CDR3 bases: TGTGCCCACCGGTTGGGGGGCGCAGGATTAGCCTACGAGCAGTACTTC.

This clone was counted a few times. This chain connects TRBV30 to TRBJ1-2, with 7 bases fitting TRBD1. In germline, CDR1 is GTSNPN, CDR2 SVGIG (reference sequence). The V segment lost 0 bases and the J segment 0 bases; nucleotides outside the gene matches: 4. The CDR3 is 15 residues long. CDR3 sequence: CAWSVGQVSNYGYTF. CDR3 coding DNA: TGTGCCTGGAGTGTAGGACAGGTTTCTAACTATGGCTACACCTTC. The full variable domain, its missing parts supplied by reference TRBV30 and TRBJ1-2, is SQTIHQWPATLVQPVGSPLSLECTVEGTSNPNLYWYRQAAGRGLQLLFYSVGIGQISSEVPQNLSASRPQDRQFILSSKKLLLSDSGFYLCAWSVGQVSNYGYTFGSGTRLTVV.

This chain connects TRBV28 to TRBJ2-7; 9 nucleotides agree with TRBD2. Germline V gene lookup returns CDR1 MDHEN and CDR2 SYDVKM. The CDR3 extends over 14 amino acids. The CDR3 nucleotides read TGTGTTACGGCGGGAGGGCCGCCAGTCAACGAGCAGTACTTC. Translated, it gives CVTAGGPPVNEQYF.

The genes are TRBV6-4 and TRBJ2-3; D call uncertain. V was cut by 4 bases and J by 2 bases, with 7 bases left in between. Germline lookup yields CDR1 MRHNA and CDR2 SNTAGT. There are 13 residues in the CDR3. The CDR3 DNA follows: TGTGCCAGCAGTGTTCAGTACACAGATACGCAGTATTTT. This translates into CASSVQYTDTQYF.

The rearrangement joins TRBV28 to TRBJ1-4; TRBD1 is a possible D gene (5 bases). Per germline, CDR1 MDHEN and CDR2 SYDVKM. Trimming left V 6 bases short and J 2 bases short, with 10 bases between. The CDR3 totals 14 residues. This CDR3 is CASRRGSTNEKLFF. In nucleotides, the CDR3 is TGTGCCAGCAGGAGGGGTTCCACTAATGAAAAACTGTTTTTT.

V and J are TRBV6-6 and TRBJ1-2; 12 bases are a match to TRBD1. The length of the CDR3 is 16 residues. The junction had 1 base not matched to a gene; V was cut back by 0 bases and J by 2 bases. Germline loops: CDR1 MNHNY, CDR2 SVGAGI (reference sequence). The DNA for the CDR3 is TGTGCCAGCAGTTACTCAGGGACAGGGGGCAACTATGGCTACACCTTC. Protein sequence: CASSYSGTGGNYGYTF.

The chain joins TRBV2 to TRBJ2-5; unclear D gene. V dropped 6 bases and J dropped 1 base, with 9 bases sitting between them. There are 13 residues in the CDR3. The germline gives CDR1 SNHLY, CDR2 FYNNEI. The CDR3, as DNA: TGTGCCAGCAGGGGCAGCCTCCAAGAGACCCAGTACTTC. Translated: CASRGSLQETQYF. Complete variable domain (other parts from reference TRBV2 and TRBJ2-5): EPEVTQTPSHQVTQMGQEVILRCVPISNHLYFYWYRQILGQKVEFLVSFYNNEISEKSEIFDDQFSVERPDGSNFTLKIRSTKLEDSAMYFCASRGSLQETQYFGPGTRLLVL.